The source of this T cell receptor (beta chain) is a study of response to subunit inactivated influenza vaccine. This clonotype was seen at least ten times. This CDR3 is 15 amino acids long. Germline CDR1 is DFQATT and CDR2 is SNEGSKA (reference sequence). Trimming shortened V by 0 bases and J by 4 bases, and 13 bases separated the two germline ends. MiXCR, applied by TCRdb to the RT-PCR reads, yields one record per CDR3 protein. This table holds 170,000 or so distinct CDR3 sequences, roughly 10% found once. The chain employs TRBV20-1 and TRBJ2-1; a possible D gene is TRBD2 (7 bases). This receptor was identified in a man aged 50-75 years who received an inactivated influenza vaccine. The sample was CD8+ T cells sorted from PBMCs, taken roughly 24 months after vaccination. The CDR3, as DNA: TGCAGTGCTAGAGATAGGGGGGAGGGATACAATGAGCAGTTCTTC. This translates into CSARDRGEGYNEQFF.